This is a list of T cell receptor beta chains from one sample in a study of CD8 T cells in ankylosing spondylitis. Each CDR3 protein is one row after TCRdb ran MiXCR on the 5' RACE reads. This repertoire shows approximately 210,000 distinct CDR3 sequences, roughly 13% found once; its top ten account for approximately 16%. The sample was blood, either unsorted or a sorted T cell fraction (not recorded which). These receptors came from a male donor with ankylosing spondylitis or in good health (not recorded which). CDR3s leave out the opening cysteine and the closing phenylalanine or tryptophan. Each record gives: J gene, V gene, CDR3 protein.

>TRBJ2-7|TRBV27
ASSLSGSHYEQY
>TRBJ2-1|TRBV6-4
ASSERGGHNEQF
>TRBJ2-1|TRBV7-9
ASSSRGGIDNEQF
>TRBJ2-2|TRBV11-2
ASSLYPIGGELF
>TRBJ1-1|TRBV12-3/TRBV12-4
ASSLGGWTEAF
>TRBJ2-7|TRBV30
AWSGEGYEQY
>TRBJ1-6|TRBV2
ASSDGGSALH
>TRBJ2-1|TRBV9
ASSALTGGPLFNEQF
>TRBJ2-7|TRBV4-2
ASSQAGDRWWLY
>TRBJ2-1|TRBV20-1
SARGTFSSYNEQF
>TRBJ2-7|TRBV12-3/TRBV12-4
ASRPEASGSYEQY
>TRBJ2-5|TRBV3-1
ASSQIGLEETQY
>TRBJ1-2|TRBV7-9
ASSLESDRNLSPGYT
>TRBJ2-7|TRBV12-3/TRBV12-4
ASSFSGTGSYEQY
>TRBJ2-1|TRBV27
ASSLFRASSYNEQF
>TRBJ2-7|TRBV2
ASSEGGTGLAYEQY
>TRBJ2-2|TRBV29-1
SVRQGTGELF
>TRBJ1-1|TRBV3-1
ASSHHSGYTEAF
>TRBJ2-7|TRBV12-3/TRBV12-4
ASSFGLAGGGGEQY
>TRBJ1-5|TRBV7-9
ASSLSQDSNQPQH
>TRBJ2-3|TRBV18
ASSPPSTNTQY
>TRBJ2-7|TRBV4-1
ASSRTSGLQGTEQY
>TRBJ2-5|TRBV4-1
ASSLRTSGGPKTQY
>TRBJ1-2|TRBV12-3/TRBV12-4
ASSRGGLEGYT
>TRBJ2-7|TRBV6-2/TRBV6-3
ASRERGVDEQY
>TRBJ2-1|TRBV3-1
ASSQGEAEGLF
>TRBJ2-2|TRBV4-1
ASRSAEGNTGELF
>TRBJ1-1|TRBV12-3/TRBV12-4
ASSPTGPGTEAF
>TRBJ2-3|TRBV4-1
ASSQVGADTQY
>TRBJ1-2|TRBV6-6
ASSQGLGYT
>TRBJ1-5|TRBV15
ATSAGRTSNQPQH
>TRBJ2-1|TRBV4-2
ASSREGTSGIDEQF
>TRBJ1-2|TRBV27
ASSLTQTIRYGYT
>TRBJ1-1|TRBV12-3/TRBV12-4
ASSFGTLEVTEAF
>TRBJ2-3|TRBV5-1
ASSPGEGTDTQY
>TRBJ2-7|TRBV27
ASSLGQGGEQY
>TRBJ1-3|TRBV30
AWSGPRWKY
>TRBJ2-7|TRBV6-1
ASSLHLGGLNYEQY
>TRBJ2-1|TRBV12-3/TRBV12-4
ASSPGTNNEQF
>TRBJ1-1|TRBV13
ASSPGGWGTEAF
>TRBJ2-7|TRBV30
AWSWDSSYEQY
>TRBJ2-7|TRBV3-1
ASSHAGTGLYEQY
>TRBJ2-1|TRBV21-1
ASTLRVGQGSHNEQF
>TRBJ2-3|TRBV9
ASIIRSASGTHPSTDTQY
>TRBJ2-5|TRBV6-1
ASRKFLAGGQETQY
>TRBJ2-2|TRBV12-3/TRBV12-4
ASSSGSANTGELF
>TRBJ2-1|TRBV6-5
ASSYPSGQGGYDEQF
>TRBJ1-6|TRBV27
ASSPRQGHNSPLH
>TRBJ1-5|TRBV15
ATSSRGGNQPQH
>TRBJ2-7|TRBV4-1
ASSQDREGWDEQY